The present T cell receptor beta chain was sequenced within a study of Ad26.COV2.S vaccination and SARS-CoV-2 variants. About the research overall: The study gave Ad26.COV2.S intramuscularly, once or twice 56 days apart.

The CDR3 runs 17 residues. V was shortened by 3 bases and J by 0 bases, with 16 bases between the two germline ends. CDR1 is SGDLS, CDR2 YYNGEE, per germline. Assay: immunoSEQ multiplex PCR; the TCRdb copy retains only in-frame clones and omits some. Of roughly 380,000 clones in the sample, 85% to 90% were seen once. As to treatment: 15 to 20 received Ad26.COV2.S at low or high dose, single or two shots; about 5 received placebo; per-sample allocation not given. The samples date from day 63 after the first vaccine or placebo injection. Based in Boston, the donor was an adult of 18-55 years. The source of this sequence is a person aged 18-60 years who received the Ad26.COV2.S COVID-19 vaccine or a placebo. V usage is TRBV9 and J usage is TRBJ1-3, with D perhaps TRBD1 (5 bases). This sample comprised peripheral blood, obtained in a trial of Ad26.COV2.S vaccine versus placebo. The CDR3 DNA is TGTGCCAGCAGCGCCTACGGGACGCCTTCCTCTGGAAACACCATATATTTT. This gives the protein CASSAYGTPSSGNTIYF. The entire variable domain, with the rest obtained from reference TRBV9 and TRBJ1-3, is as follows: DSGVTQTPKHLITATGQRVTLRCSPRSGDLSVYWYQQSLDQGLQFLIQYYNGEERAKGNILERFSAQQFPDLHSELNLSSLELGDSALYFCASSAYGTPSSGNTIYFGEGSWLTVV.